The TCR beta chain described here comes from a study of identical twins. Study-wide points: With beta out-of-frame sequences, excess sharing by twins was weaker.

TCRdb passed the 5' RACE reads through MiXCR, listing each CDR3 protein once. The table lists about 690,000 distinct CDR3 sequences, 5.5% to 6.5% of them singletons. This clonotype has a count of ten or more. Its target is unknown. The clonotype was recovered from a man between 18 and 29 years old in good health. The material sequenced was naive T cells sorted from blood.

The CDR3 loop is CASIPGAHTGELFF. DNA for the CDR3: TGTGCCAGCATCCCGGGAGCGCACACCGGGGAGCTGTTTTTT. The J gene is TRBJ2-2, the V gene TRBV6-1; D perhaps matches TRBD2 (6 bases). Per the germline V gene, CDR1 is MNHNS and CDR2 is SASEGT. Trimming shortened V by 7 bases and J by 3 bases, and 12 bases separated the two germline ends. The length of the CDR3 is 14 residues.